Below are 30 T cell receptor beta chains sequenced from a single sample in a study of CD8 T cells in Susac syndrome. Random hexamers primed reverse transcription of about 0.45 to 1 ug RNA. Each CDR3 protein gets one entry after TCRdb re-called the immunoSEQ multiplex PCR reads with MiXCR. The data show about 200,000 distinct CDR3 sequences, 90% to 95% seen once. The source material was CD4+ T cells from PBMCs. The receptors stem from a human donor in good health.

The V gene is TRBV7-2, the J gene TRBJ1-5, with D unresolved. Trimming removed 3 bases at V and 0 bases at J, with 9 bases between. The length of the CDR3 is 15 residues. CDR1 SGHTA and CDR2 FQGNSA come from the germline V gene. The CDR3 is CASSFALSSNQPQHF. The CDR3 DNA reads as TGTGCCAGCAGCTTCGCTTTGAGTAGCAATCAGCCCCAGCATTTT.

The CDR3 nucleotides are TGCAGCGGGGAGACGAGGGGGATCAGCAATGAGCAGTTCTTC. Protein product: CSGETRGISNEQFF. This chain connects TRBV29-1 to TRBJ2-1; possible D gene TRBD1, 6 bases. The CDR3 runs 14 residues. Trimming shortened V by 7 bases and J by 6 bases, and 19 bases separated the two germline ends. From germline, CDR1 is SQVTM and CDR2 ANQGSEA.

V gene TRBV20-1 combines with J gene TRBJ2-1, with 9 bases aligning to TRBD2. With 6 bases clipped from V and 4 bases from J, the junction kept 7 bases outside the gene matches. The CDR3 runs 14 residues. Germline CDR1 is DFQATT and CDR2 is SNEGSKA (reference sequence). Written as DNA, the CDR3 is TGCAGTGCGAATCCGGGACTAGCTTACAATGAGCAGTTCTTC. Translating gives CSANPGLAYNEQFF.

The genes are TRBV9 and TRBJ1-3; D unclear. The CDR3 runs to 13 residues. Germline-derived CDR1 and CDR2 are SGDLS and YYNGEE. V was cut by 1 base and J by 4 bases, with 6 bases left in between. The CDR3 sequence: CASSVQIGNTIYF. The CDR3 bases are TGTGCCAGCAGCGTACAAATAGGAAACACCATATATTTT.

The gene calls are TRBV9 and TRBJ2-5; D gene ambiguous. CDR1 is SGDLS and CDR2 is YYNGEE in the germline V gene. The CDR3 runs to 15 residues. The V gene lost 4 bases and the J gene lost 5 bases, with 18 bases spanning the gap. The CDR3: CASSSTPARRETQYF. As DNA, the CDR3 is TGTGCCAGCAGCTCAACGCCGGCCCGGCGGGAGACCCAGTACTTC.

The V gene is TRBV7-9, the J gene TRBJ2-7, with TRBD1 matching over 11 bases. With 5 bases clipped from V and 6 bases from J, the junction kept 3 bases outside the gene matches. The CDR3 is 13 residues long. The germline gives CDR1 SEHNR, CDR2 FQNEAQ (reference sequence). This CDR3 reads CASSTGTGGEQYV. The CDR3 nucleotides are TGTGCCAGCAGCACAGGGACAGGGGGCGAGCAGTACGTC.

The gene calls are TRBV19 and TRBJ2-3; unclear D gene. The CDR3 loop spans 12 amino acids. Trimming pared 7 bases from V and 4 bases from J, leaving 9 bases between. CDR1 LNHDA and CDR2 SQIVND come from the germline V gene (reference sequence). Here the CDR3 reads CASMNFADTQYF. Written as DNA, the CDR3 is TGTGCCAGTATGAATTTCGCAGATACGCAGTATTTT.

The chain's CDR3 is CASSQDFMGTQYF. The CDR3 DNA follows: TGTGCCAGCAGCCAAGATTTTATGGGGACCCAGTACTTC. This sequence joins TRBV14 and TRBJ2-5; D is uncertain. Deletions cut 0 bases from V and 7 bases from J, with 9 bases between. Per germline, CDR1 SGHDN and CDR2 FVKESK. CDR3 length: 13 residues.

The CDR3 nucleotides read TGTGCCAGCGGCTTGGGGGGGCGGCTGGAGACCCAGTACTTC. Translated: CASGLGGRLETQYF. This chain joins TRBV25-1 and TRBJ2-5; D is perhaps TRBD2 (7 bases). CDR3 length: 14 residues. Trimming shortened V by 8 bases and J by 5 bases, and 18 bases separated the two germline ends. Per germline, CDR1 MGHDK and CDR2 SYGVNS.

V is TRBV4-2 and J is TRBJ1-1; 8 bases fit TRBD1. CDR1 and CDR2 from the germline V gene are LGHNA and YNFKEQ. The CDR3 is made up of 15 amino acids. The V segment lost 5 bases and the J segment 1 base; nucleotides outside the gene matches: 6. In DNA, the CDR3 is TGTGCCAGCAGCACCGGACAGGGATCGAACACTGAAGCTTTCTTT. Translating it yields CASSTGQGSNTEAFF.

The chain employs TRBV3-1 and TRBJ1-2; possible D gene TRBD1, 5 bases. Trimming pared 5 bases from V and 4 bases from J, leaving 20 bases between. The CDR3 is made up of 16 amino acids. CDR1 is LGHDT and CDR2 is YNNKEL in the germline V gene (reference sequence). CDR3 sequence: CASSGTLGTEFYGYTF. CDR3 in DNA: TGTGCCAGCAGCGGAACCCTCGGGACGGAATTCTATGGCTACACCTTC.

V usage is TRBV6-6 and J usage is TRBJ2-7, with 7 bases identical to TRBD2. Germline V CDR1 and CDR2: MNHNY, SVGAGI (reference sequence). With V trimmed by 2 bases and J by 3 bases, 7 bases remained unmatched. The CDR3 spans 15 residues. This CDR3 reads CASSYGGDGYYEQYV. DNA for the CDR3: TGTGCCAGCAGTTACGGGGGGGACGGGTACTACGAGCAGTACGTC.

J is TRBJ2-7 and V is TRBV20-1; D remains unclear. CDR3 size: 11 residues. The V end lost 6 bases, the J end lost 1 base, and 7 bases lay between the germline ends. Looked up from germline, CDR1 is DFQATT and CDR2 is SNEGSKA (reference sequence). The CDR3 bases are TGCAGTGCCCAGACGTCCTACGAGCAGTACGTC. Translation gives CSAQTSYEQYV.

This clonotype was seen just once. V is TRBV5-4 and J is TRBJ1-1; D remains unclear. The germline gives CDR1 SGHNT, CDR2 YYREEE (reference sequence). Trimming shortened V by 0 bases and J by 0 bases, and 9 bases separated the two germline ends. The CDR3 length is 15 residues. The CDR3 sequence is CASSLGDTMNTEAFF. The CDR3 DNA reads TGTGCCAGCAGCTTGGGGGATACGATGAACACTGAAGCTTTCTTT.

The chain carries TRBV5-4 and TRBJ2-5; TRBD2 agrees at 7 bases. The CDR3 has 18 amino acids. Germline V gives CDR1 SGHNT, CDR2 YYREEE (reference sequence). J lost 1 base, V lost 4 bases, and 16 bases had no gene match. CDR3 protein: CASSQRGPAGMGQETQYF. The CDR3 DNA is TGTGCCAGCAGCCAGAGAGGCCCAGCGGGAATGGGCCAAGAGACCCAGTACTTC.

This rearrangement joins TRBV2 to TRBJ1-5; 10 bases match TRBD1. V was clipped by 5 bases and J by 6 bases; unmatched bases: 7. Germline loops: CDR1 SNHLY, CDR2 FYNNEI. The CDR3 extends over 15 amino acids. CDR3 coding DNA: TGTGCCAGCAGTTACCGGGACAGGGGTACTCAGCCCCAGCATTTT. It is translated as CASSYRDRGTQPQHF.

This chain uses TRBV7-8 with TRBJ2-7; D is tentatively TRBD1 or TRBD2 (5 bases each). Trimming took off 3 bases at V and 3 bases at J, with 18 bases between the two ends. Germline assignment: CDR1 SGHVS and CDR2 FQNEAQ. This CDR3 contains 16 residues. DNA of the CDR3: TGTGCCAGCAGCTTGGACCGGGACGCAAGAGTCTACGAGCAGTACTTC. Encoded protein: CASSLDRDARVYEQYF.

The chain has TRBV24-1 and TRBJ2-1, with a weak D call TRBD2 (6 bases). The CDR3 spans 12 residues. The V gene lost 2 bases and the J gene lost 8 bases, with 6 bases spanning the gap. Germline CDR1 KGHDR, CDR2 SFDVKD. CDR3 DNA: TGTGCCACCAGTGATTGGGGGGATGAGCAGTTCTTC. This encodes CATSDWGDEQFF.

The rearrangement uses TRBV9 and TRBJ2-5; 11 nucleotides align to TRBD1. Unmatched junction bases numbered 14, after V lost 4 bases and J lost 3 bases. Germline CDR1 SGDLS, CDR2 YYNGEE. CDR3 length: 18 residues. The CDR3 coding sequence is TGTGCCAGCAGCTACACCGGGACAGGGGGGGACAGGAAAGAGACCCAGTACTTC. The encoded protein is CASSYTGTGGDRKETQYF.

This chain links TRBV29-1 with TRBJ1-5, with no clear D. V was cut by 5 bases and J by 4 bases, with 9 bases left in between. Germline lookup yields CDR1 SQVTM and CDR2 ANQGSEA. The CDR3 is made up of 12 amino acids. Here the CDR3 reads CSVSGFNQPQHF. CDR3 sequence (DNA): TGCAGCGTTTCAGGATTTAATCAGCCCCAGCATTTT.

The rearrangement joins TRBV27 to TRBJ1-5; the D gene is possibly TRBD1 (5 bases). V gave up 11 bases and J gave up 1 base, with 12 bases separating them. The CDR3 totals 13 residues. Germline CDR1 MNHEY, CDR2 SMNVEV (reference sequence). DNA for the CDR3: TGTGCCCCCGGGGGATTGAGCAATCAGCCCCAGCATTTT. This translates into CAPGGLSNQPQHF.

V gene TRBV6-6 combines with J gene TRBJ2-7; 7 positions agree with TRBD2. The CDR3 is 14 amino acids. Germline V gene lookup returns CDR1 MNHNY and CDR2 SVGAGI (reference sequence). The junction had 6 bases not matched to a gene; V was cut back by 2 bases and J by 5 bases. CDR3: CASSYDERDHEQYV. The CDR3, as DNA: TGTGCCAGCAGTTACGACGAGCGGGACCACGAGCAGTACGTC.

This chain links TRBV5-1 with TRBJ2-5; a weak D match, TRBD1 (5 bases). V was clipped by 3 bases and J by 10 bases, with 10 bases between them. The CDR3 is 11 amino acids. Germline V gives CDR1 SGHRS, CDR2 YFSETQ. CDR3 in amino acids: CASSSQGLQYF. CDR3 sequence (DNA): TGCGCCAGCAGCTCGCAGGGTCTCCAGTACTTC.

This rearrangement joins TRBV20-1 to TRBJ2-4; D is unresolved. The V gene's germline CDR1 is DFQATT and CDR2 SNEGSKA (reference sequence). The CDR3 has 14 residues. Trimming took 3 bases from V and 8 from J, leaving 17 bases between them. The CDR3 protein is CSASLPETWDIQYF. The CDR3 DNA follows: TGCAGTGCTAGTCTCCCCGAGACTTGGGACATTCAGTACTTC.

V gene TRBV30 combines with J gene TRBJ2-6; a weak D match, TRBD1 (5 bases). CDR1 is GTSNPN, CDR2 SVGIG, per germline (reference sequence). CDR3 length equals 18 residues. Trimming left V 4 bases short and J 0 bases short, with 19 bases between. The DNA for the CDR3 is TGTGCCTGGACCCGGACAATAGTTCGCAGCTCTGGGGCCAACGTCCTGACTTTC. This translates into CAWTRTIVRSSGANVLTF.

The V gene is TRBV30, the J gene TRBJ1-5, with D possibly TRBD1 on 6 matching bases. The CDR3 covers 14 residues. CDR1 and CDR2 from the germline V gene are GTSNPN and SVGIG (reference sequence). V lost 0 bases to trimming and J lost 3 bases, with 9 bases between them. The CDR3 loop reads CAWSVMGANQPQHF. As DNA, the CDR3 is TGTGCCTGGAGTGTAATGGGGGCCAATCAGCCCCAGCATTTT.

The V and J genes are TRBV27 and TRBJ1-1, with 9 bases lining up with TRBD1. The CDR3 extends over 15 amino acids. Germline CDR1 MNHEY, CDR2 SMNVEV (reference sequence). J gave up 3 bases and V 4 bases, and 6 bases lay outside the gene matches. This chain's CDR3 is CASSWDRVLDTEAFF. The CDR3 nucleotides are TGTGCCAGCAGTTGGGACAGGGTGTTGGACACTGAAGCTTTCTTT.

This clonotype has only one observation. The gene calls are TRBV11-2 and TRBJ2-7; D possibly uses TRBD1 or TRBD2 (5 bases each). Germline-derived CDR1 and CDR2 are SGHAT and FQNNGV. V was shortened by 3 bases and J by 5 bases, with 17 bases between the two germline ends. The CDR3 loop spans 15 amino acids. CDR3 region: CASSFPSGQRHEQYF. The CDR3 coding sequence is TGTGCCAGCAGCTTCCCTTCAGGGCAGCGGCACGAGCAGTACTTC.

The chain's CDR3 is CASSPNSGTGGSGANVLTF. The CDR3 DNA reads TGTGCCAGCAGTCCCAACTCCGGGACAGGGGGCTCTGGGGCCAACGTCCTGACTTTC. J is TRBJ2-6 and V is TRBV12-3 or TRBV12-4, with 11 positions matching TRBD1. The CDR3 covers 19 residues. The trim removed 5 bases at V and 0 bases at J, leaving 9 bases unmatched.

This chain joins TRBV7-2 and TRBJ2-1, with D possibly TRBD2 on 5 matching bases. CDR1 is SGHTA and CDR2 is FQGNSA in the germline V gene. The V gene lost 3 bases and the J gene lost 0 bases, with 9 bases spanning the gap. The CDR3 length is 15 residues. The CDR3 is CASSFGGHSYNEQFF. The CDR3 DNA reads TGTGCCAGCAGCTTCGGCGGGCACTCCTACAATGAGCAGTTCTTC.